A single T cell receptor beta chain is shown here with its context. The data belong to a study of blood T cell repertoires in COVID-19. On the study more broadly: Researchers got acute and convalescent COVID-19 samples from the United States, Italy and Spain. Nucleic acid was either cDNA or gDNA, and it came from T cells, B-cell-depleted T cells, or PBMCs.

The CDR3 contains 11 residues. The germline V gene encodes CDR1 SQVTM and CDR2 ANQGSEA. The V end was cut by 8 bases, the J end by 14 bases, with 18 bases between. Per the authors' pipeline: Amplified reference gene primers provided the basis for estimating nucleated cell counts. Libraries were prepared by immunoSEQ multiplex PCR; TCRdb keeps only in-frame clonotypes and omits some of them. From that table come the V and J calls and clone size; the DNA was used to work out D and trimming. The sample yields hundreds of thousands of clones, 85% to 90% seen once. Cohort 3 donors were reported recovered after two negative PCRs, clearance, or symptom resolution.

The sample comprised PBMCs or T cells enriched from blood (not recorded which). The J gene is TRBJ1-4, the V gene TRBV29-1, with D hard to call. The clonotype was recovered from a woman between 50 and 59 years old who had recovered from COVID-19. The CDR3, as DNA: TGCAGCCCAACTGTTAACTTTACCCTGTTTTTT. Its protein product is CSPTVNFTLFF. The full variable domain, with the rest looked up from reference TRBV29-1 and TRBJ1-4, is SAVISQKPSRDICQRGTSLTIQCQVDSQVTMMFWYRQQPGQSLTLIATANQGSEATYESGFVIDKFPISRPNLTFSTLTVSNMSPEDSSIYLCSPTVNFTLFFGSGTQLSVL.